The entry that follows covers one T cell receptor (beta chain) sequence. At least ten counts were recorded for this clonotype. Its antigen is not yet known. No much larger clonotype is one base removed from it; base qualities were not supplied. The sample was run on an Illumina NovaSeq 6000. cDNA libraries for TCRalpha and TCRbeta were prepared by 5'RACE using constant-segment primers, with sample barcodes and unique molecular identifiers added. RNA was extracted from every sample with Trizol reagent. Amplification of the libraries took two PCR steps, and the second step added a second sample barcode plus Illumina TruSeq adapters. Sequencing of the libraries was done on an Illumina NovaSeq, producing 2 x 150 bp paired-end reads. The authors processed their data as follows. Reads were demultiplexed and collapsed into UMI-guided consensus sequences with migec v1.2.7. Using mixcr v2.1.11, UMI consensuses were aligned to TRA and TRB V and J templates and then assembled into clonotypes. Clonotypes were classified as expanded or contracted when called significant by both edgeR and NoisET, with noise models trained on biological replicates. For edgeR calls, the cutoffs were a false discovery rate-adjusted p below 0.01 and a log2 fold-change threshold of 1. As an exploratory analysis of dynamics, PCA with hierarchical clustering was applied to max-normalized trajectories of the 1000 most abundant clonotypes. Separately sequenced CD4+ and CD8+ repertoires were used to assign a CD4 or CD8 phenotype to each responding clone. The raw public data were reprocessed by TCRdb itself: fastp quality trimming at Q25, MiXCR clonotype calling, in-frame beta chains only. Rows with one shared CDR3 protein collapse into an entry with the most common genes and DNA. TCRdb's processing, not the study's, gives the V and J calls here. For this sample there are 300,000 to 400,000 distinct CDR3 sequences; approximately 16% appear just once. Around 24% of the sample is in the top ten clones.

Per the germline V gene, SGHVS is the CDR1 and FNYEAQ is the CDR2. The trim is 5 bases for V and 0 bases for J, with a gap of 4 bases between the germline ends. The CDR3, from cysteine to phenylalanine, totals 12 residues. Here the CDR3 DNA is all that survives: 36 bases in frame from base 1. Ficoll-Paque density gradient centrifugation was the method used to isolate PBMCs. These data belong to a study of T-cell memory formation after mild COVID-19 listed by TCRdb under 2021. With respect to the entire study: TCR sequence clusters from the two donors were largely donor specific. T-cell clones expanding and contracting after mild COVID-19 in a couple of donors were tracked by longitudinal TCRalpha and TCRbeta repertoire sequencing. The cohort comprised two young, previously healthy adult volunteers, one female and one male. Study-wide conclusions, independent of this receptor: The study covered only a couple of mild cases, and larger cohorts including severe cases with pre-infection samples were considered necessary. SARS-CoV-2 specificity of the second-wave clones peaking on day 37 was not confirmed. Some responding clones were detected in pre-infection memory, which suggested that pre-existing cross-reactive memory T cells had joined the SARS-CoV-2 response. Balanced CD4/CD8 phenotypes were observed for clones contracting from day 15 to 85, whereas a bias towards CD4+ was observed for a second wave of clones expanding from day 15 to 37. Contracting CD4+ clones appeared mostly in the CM and EM memory subsets, whereas CD8+ clones were enriched in EMRA.

This receptor was taken from a man aged 18 to 35 who had mild COVID-19 (a few samples of this study predate the infection). The sample titles of this study are shuffled in the database, so cell type and time point are left out; the donor was told from shared clones. Input material: PBMCs or a T cell subset sorted from them (not recorded which). This sequence uses TRBV7-6 and TRBJ2-5; too little of a D gene remains to name it. The nucleotides read TGTGCCAGCAGCATAAACCAAGAGACCCAGTACTTC. Its product reads: CASSINQETQYF.